What follows are 18 T cell receptor beta chains derived from one specimen sequenced in a study of CD8 T cells in ankylosing spondylitis. Overall study findings and caveats: What seemed typical of ankylosing spondylitis blood was a TCR beta motif built from about 8 highly homologous variants.

The antigens of these receptors remain unknown. TCRdb re-called the 5' RACE reads with MiXCR, one entry per CDR3 protein. The sample holds 750,000 to 850,000 distinct CDR3 sequences; approximately 12% are singletons and the top ten take approximately 0.51%. Specimen: blood, either unsorted or a sorted T cell fraction (not recorded which). Receptors originate from a male donor with ankylosing spondylitis.

There are a few counts of this clonotype. V usage is TRBV4-3 and J usage is TRBJ1-2; D gene uncertain. The length of the CDR3 is 14 residues. V shed 7 bases and J shed 2 bases, with 14 bases lying between them. Germline CDR1 and CDR2: LGHNA and YSLEER. The chain's CDR3 is CASTPVVVNYGYTF. CDR3 coding DNA: TGCGCCAGCACCCCGGTAGTAGTCAACTATGGCTACACCTTC.

This clonotype turned up a few times. The rearrangement joins TRBV29-1 to TRBJ2-3; TRBD1 matches at 8 bases. This CDR3 is 14 amino acids long. Trimming removed 8 bases from V and 0 bases from J; junction bases left unmatched: 7. Germline assignment: CDR1 SQVTM and CDR2 ANQGSEA. CDR3 region: CSIRTGTSTDTQYF. In nucleotides, the CDR3 is TGCAGCATCCGGACAGGGACCAGCACAGATACGCAGTATTTT.

This clonotype was seen a handful of times. The rearrangement uses TRBV20-1 and TRBJ2-4; TRBD2 matches at 7 bases. V was clipped by 6 bases and J by 0 bases; unmatched bases: 5. CDR3 size: 14 residues. Germline assignment: CDR1 DFQATT and CDR2 SNEGSKA (reference sequence). This chain's CDR3 is CSALADGAKNIQYF. CDR3 sequence (DNA): TGCAGTGCCCTAGCGGATGGAGCCAAAAACATTCAGTACTTC.

This clonotype has just a few counts. CDR3 DNA sequence: TGTGCCAGCAGCTTAGCGCTAAGGGAGAACACTGAAGCTTTCTTT. Translated, it gives CASSLALRENTEAFF. The J gene is TRBJ1-1, the V gene TRBV7-2; D unresolved. The ends were cut back, 0 bases at V and 1 base at J, with 9 bases in the middle. The CDR3 is 15 amino acids. Looked up from germline, CDR1 is SGHTA and CDR2 is FQGNSA.

This clonotype came up a few times. The genes are TRBV4-2 and TRBJ2-7, with a possible D match to TRBD1 (5 bases). V gave up 3 bases and J gave up 4 bases, with 13 bases separating them. Germline V gene sequence: CDR1 LGHNA, CDR2 YNFKEQ. The length of the CDR3 is 14 residues. CDR3 DNA: TGTGCCAGCAGCCACCCAGGGCGGATATACGAGCAGTACTTC. Translating gives CASSHPGRIYEQYF.

The gene calls are TRBV20-1 and TRBJ2-3; 11 bases map to TRBD2. CDR1 is DFQATT and CDR2 is SNEGSKA in the germline V gene (reference sequence). The CDR3 loop spans 15 amino acids. The junction had 2 bases not matched to a gene; V was cut back by 3 bases and J by 0 bases. DNA of the CDR3: TGCAGTGCTAGTAGCGGGAGGGAAAGCACAGATACGCAGTATTTT. Protein sequence: CSASSGRESTDTQYF.

This chain connects TRBV7-3 to TRBJ1-1, with 8 bases that match TRBD1. The ends lost 5 bases at V and 1 base at J; junction bases unmatched: 6. Germline V gives CDR1 SGHTA, CDR2 FQGTGA. This CDR3 comprises 15 residues. This chain's CDR3 is CASSKTGGANTEAFF. The CDR3 DNA sequence: TGTGCCAGCAGCAAAACAGGGGGAGCGAACACTGAAGCTTTCTTT.

This clonotype was counted a few times. This sequence joins TRBV5-6 and TRBJ2-1; the match to TRBD1 covers 10 bases. The CDR3 covers 14 residues. Germline V gene sequence: CDR1 SGHDT, CDR2 YYEEEE. The ends lost 4 bases at V and 7 bases at J; junction bases unmatched: 5. The DNA of the CDR3 is TGTGCCAGCAGCCCGACAGGGGGCTTGAATGAGCAGTTCTTC. Its translation: CASSPTGGLNEQFF.

This clonotype was counted ten times or more. CDR3 sequence (DNA): TGCGCCAGCAGCCCCGCCGGGACTAACAACTACTACGAGCAGTACTTC. This gives the protein CASSPAGTNNYYEQYF. The chain combines TRBV5-1 with TRBJ2-7; 7 nucleotides line up with TRBD2. The CDR3 loop spans 16 amino acids. V lost 4 bases, J lost 3 bases, and 13 bases stayed unmatched. CDR1 SGHRS and CDR2 YFSETQ come from the germline V gene.

This clonotype was detected ten times or more. V gene TRBV20-1 combines with J gene TRBJ1-4; D call uncertain. The CDR3 loop spans 16 amino acids. Germline CDR1 DFQATT, CDR2 SNEGSKA (reference sequence). Between the trimmed V and J ends, which lost 6 bases and 7 bases, there was a span of 24 bases. In DNA form, the CDR3 reads TGCAGTGCGGCGTCGATCGCCGCCGCCTCGAGTGAAAAACTGTTTTTT. Protein: CSAASIAAASSEKLFF.

This clonotype was seen more than once but under ten times. The rearrangement links TRBV20-1 to TRBJ1-2, with TRBD1 as a possible D gene (5 bases). The CDR3 runs 13 residues. Germline values: CDR1 DFQATT, CDR2 SNEGSKA (reference sequence). The V gene lost 0 bases and the J gene lost 4 bases, with 9 bases spanning the gap. The CDR3, as DNA: TGCAGTGCTAGAGATGGGGGTGGCTATGGCTACACCTTC. Translating it yields CSARDGGGYGYTF.

J is TRBJ2-1 and V is TRBV2; D is ambiguous. The CDR3 consists of 12 residues. V was pared by 3 bases and J by 5 bases, with 5 bases between. In germline, CDR1 is SNHLY, CDR2 FYNNEI. CDR3 in DNA: TGTGCCAGCAGTGAGGAGCACAATGAGCAGTTCTTC. Translation: CASSEEHNEQFF.

The chain employs TRBV5-1 and TRBJ2-1; 9 positions agree with TRBD1. The CDR3 covers 16 residues. With V trimmed by 4 bases and J by 0 bases, 5 bases remained unmatched. Germline CDR1 SGHRS, CDR2 YFSETQ. Here the CDR3 DNA reads TGCGCCAGCAGCCCCCTGACAGGGGGCTCCTACAATGAGCAGTTCTTC. Translating it yields CASSPLTGGSYNEQFF.

The V gene is TRBV3-1, the J gene TRBJ2-1, with 10 positions matching TRBD2. Germline V gives CDR1 LGHDT, CDR2 YNNKEL (reference sequence). CDR3 length: 15 amino acids. V shed 4 bases and J 7 bases; nucleotides not matched to a gene: 7. The CDR3: CASSRLLAGRNEQFF. The CDR3 nucleotides are TGTGCCAGCAGCCGGCTACTAGCGGGGCGAAATGAGCAGTTCTTC.

This clonotype came up many times. V and J are TRBV28 and TRBJ2-7; tentatively, D is TRBD2 (5 bases). The V gene's germline CDR1 is MDHEN and CDR2 SYDVKM. V gave up 6 bases and J gave up 3 bases, with 12 bases separating them. The CDR3 has 13 amino acids. CDR3 nucleotide sequence: TGTGCCAGCAGAAATCCCGGGGTCTACGAGCAGTACTTC. Translated: CASRNPGVYEQYF.

The chain is built from TRBV5-1 and TRBJ1-1; D is uncertain. Trimming cost V 3 bases and J 5 bases, with 14 bases left between them. The CDR3 has 14 amino acids. Germline V gives CDR1 SGHRS, CDR2 YFSETQ. The CDR3 here is CASSSDPGETEAFF. The CDR3 nucleotides are TGCGCCAGCAGCTCAGACCCGGGTGAGACTGAAGCTTTCTTT.

This clonotype occurred a few times. The V gene is TRBV6-7, the J gene TRBJ1-5; 9 bases are shared with TRBD1. TRBV6-7 is assigned to the ORF class and has an uncertain function. Trimming took 5 bases from V and 2 from J; bases not matched to a gene: 7. This CDR3 spans 16 amino acids. DNA of the CDR3: TGTGCCAGCAGTCACAGGGGGCACCACGGCAATCAGCCCCAGCATTTT. Encoded protein: CASSHRGHHGNQPQHF.

This clonotype has a count of ten or more. In nucleotides, the CDR3 is TGTGCCAGCAGTCCGGGGGGGCTAGATAGGTCCTACGAGCAGTACTTC. Translated: CASSPGGLDRSYEQYF. This rearrangement joins TRBV12-3 or TRBV12-4 to TRBJ2-7, with 8 bases fitting TRBD2. V was pared by 5 bases and J by 1 base, with 10 bases of the junction left unmatched. The CDR3 consists of 16 residues.